The clone carrying this TCR beta chain was counted ten times or more. TCRdb reprocessed the RT-PCR reads with MiXCR, giving one entry per CDR3 protein. The data contain hundreds of thousands of distinct CDR3 sequences, less than 10% of them seen just once; the ten biggest clones take up 10% to 15%. This sample was taken from a study of response to subunit inactivated influenza vaccine. The V end lost 5 bases, the J end lost 0 bases, and 19 bases lay between the germline ends. The germline CDR1 and CDR2 sequences are SEHNR and FQNEAQ (reference sequence). CDR3 length: 17 amino acids. The TCR originated in a man between 50 and 70 years old who received an inactivated influenza vaccine. The rearrangement joins TRBV7-9 to TRBJ1-1; D unclear. The starting material was PBMCs from blood, obtained less than 30 months after vaccination. The CDR3 DNA is TGTGCCAGCAGCCCACGTTCCCTAACTGAAGTGAACACTGAAGCTTTCTTT. Its translation: CASSPRSLTEVNTEAFF.